The clone carrying this T cell receptor beta chain occurred a few times. Its specificity is not known. This specimen belongs to a study of beta chain features in type 1 diabetes. At the level of the study: Age, gender, cell numbers and subset yield matched between patients and controls.

The CDR3 runs to 17 residues. Trimming took off 1 base at V and 2 bases at J, with 16 bases between the two ends. The germline gives CDR1 SEHNR, CDR2 FQNEAQ (reference sequence). Cell sorting via CD45RO/CCR7/CD25/CD127/CD95/CD27 was performed to obtain CD4+ naive, central memory, regulatory and stem cell-like memory cells. Overall study results and limits: The similarity of naive, central memory and Treg TCRB repertoires appeared greater among patients than among healthy donors.

Sequenced material consisted of expressed TCRB transcripts (all of the isolated RNA was reverse transcribed). Average reads for naive, central memory and regulatory T cell samples were roughly 3.5 million. Here immunoSEQ multiplex PCR was the method, and the copy in TCRdb shows in-frame clones only, minus some. The table records around 400,000 clones, over 10% of them present only once. J is TRBJ2-3 and V is TRBV7-9; weak D call: TRBD2 (7 bases). The source material was naive CD4+ T cells from blood. The receptor comes from a man younger than 35 in good health. The CDR3 protein is CASSLGSRGPNTDTQYF. CDR3 bases: TGTGCCAGCAGCTTAGGGTCGCGGGGGCCAAACACAGATACGCAGTATTTT.